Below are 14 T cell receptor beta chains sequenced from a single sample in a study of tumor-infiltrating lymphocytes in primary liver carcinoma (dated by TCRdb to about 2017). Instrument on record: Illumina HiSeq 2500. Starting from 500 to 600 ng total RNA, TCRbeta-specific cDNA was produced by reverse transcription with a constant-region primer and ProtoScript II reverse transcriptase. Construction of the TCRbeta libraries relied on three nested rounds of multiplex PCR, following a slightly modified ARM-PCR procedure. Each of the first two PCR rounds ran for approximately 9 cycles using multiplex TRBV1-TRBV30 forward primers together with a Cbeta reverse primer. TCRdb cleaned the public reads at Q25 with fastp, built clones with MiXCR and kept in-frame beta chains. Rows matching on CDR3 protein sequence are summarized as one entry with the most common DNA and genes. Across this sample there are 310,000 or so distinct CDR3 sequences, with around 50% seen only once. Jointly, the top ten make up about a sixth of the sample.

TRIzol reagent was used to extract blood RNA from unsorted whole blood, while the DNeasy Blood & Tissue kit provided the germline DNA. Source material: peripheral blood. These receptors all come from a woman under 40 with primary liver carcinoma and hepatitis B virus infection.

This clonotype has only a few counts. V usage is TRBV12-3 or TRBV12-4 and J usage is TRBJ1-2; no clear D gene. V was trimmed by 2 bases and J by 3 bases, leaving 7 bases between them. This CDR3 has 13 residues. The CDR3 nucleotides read TGTGCCAGCAGTTTAAGGGCCTACTATGGCTACACCTTC. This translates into CASSLRAYYGYTF.

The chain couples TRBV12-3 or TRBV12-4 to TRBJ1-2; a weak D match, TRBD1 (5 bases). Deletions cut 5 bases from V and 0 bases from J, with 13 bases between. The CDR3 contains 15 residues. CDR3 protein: CASSVWDGTNYGYTF. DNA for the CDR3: TGTGCCAGCAGTGTCTGGGACGGAACTAACTATGGCTACACCTTC.

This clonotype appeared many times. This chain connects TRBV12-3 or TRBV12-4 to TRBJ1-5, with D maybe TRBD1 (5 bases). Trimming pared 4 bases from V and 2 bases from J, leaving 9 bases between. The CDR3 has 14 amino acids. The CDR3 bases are TGTGCCAGCAGTTCCCCGGGGGGCAATCAGCCCCAGCATTTT. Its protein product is CASSSPGGNQPQHF.

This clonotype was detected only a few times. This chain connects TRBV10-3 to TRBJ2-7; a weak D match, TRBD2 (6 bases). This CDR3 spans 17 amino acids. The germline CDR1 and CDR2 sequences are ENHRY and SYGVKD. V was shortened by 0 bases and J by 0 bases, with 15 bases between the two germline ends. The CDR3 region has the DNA TGTGCCATCAGTGAGTCGACGGGCGGAGGGCTCTCCTACGAGCAGTACTTC. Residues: CAISESTGGGLSYEQYF.

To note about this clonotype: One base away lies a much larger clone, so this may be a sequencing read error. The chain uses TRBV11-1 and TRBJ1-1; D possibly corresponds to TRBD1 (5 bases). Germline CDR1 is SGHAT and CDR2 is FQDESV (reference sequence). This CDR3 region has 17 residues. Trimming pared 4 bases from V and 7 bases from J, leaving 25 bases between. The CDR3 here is CASSSDWGPTTRLEAFF. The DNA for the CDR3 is TGTGCCAGCAGCTCAGATTGGGGACCTACGACACGGCTTGAAGCTTTCTTT.

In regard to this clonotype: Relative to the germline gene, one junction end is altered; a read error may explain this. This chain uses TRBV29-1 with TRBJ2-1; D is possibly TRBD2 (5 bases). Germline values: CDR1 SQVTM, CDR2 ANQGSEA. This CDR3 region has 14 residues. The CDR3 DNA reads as TGCAGCGTTGATGTAGTGGGAGCTTACAGTGAGCAGTTCTTC. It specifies CSVDVVGAYSEQFF.

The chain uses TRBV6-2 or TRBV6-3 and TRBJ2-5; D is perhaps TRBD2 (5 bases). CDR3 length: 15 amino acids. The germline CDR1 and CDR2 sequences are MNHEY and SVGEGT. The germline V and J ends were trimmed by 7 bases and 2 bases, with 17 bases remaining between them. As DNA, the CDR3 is TGTGCCAGCACCCCCCCATCTCGGAGGCAAGAGACCCAGTACTTC. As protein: CASTPPSRRQETQYF.

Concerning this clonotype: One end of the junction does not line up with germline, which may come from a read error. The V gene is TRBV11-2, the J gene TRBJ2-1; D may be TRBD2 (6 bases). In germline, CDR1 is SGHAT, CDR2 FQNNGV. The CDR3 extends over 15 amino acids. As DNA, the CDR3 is TGTACCAGCAGCCTAGTAGCGGAACCCTACAATGAGCAGTTCTTC. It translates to CTSSLVAEPYNEQFF.

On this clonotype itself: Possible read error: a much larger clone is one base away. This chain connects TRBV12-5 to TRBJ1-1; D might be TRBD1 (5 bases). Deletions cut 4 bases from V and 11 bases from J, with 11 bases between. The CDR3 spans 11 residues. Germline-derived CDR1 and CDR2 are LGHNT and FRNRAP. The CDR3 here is CASGSPSGAFF. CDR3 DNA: TGTGCTAGTGGTTCCCCGTCAGGGGCTTTCTTT.

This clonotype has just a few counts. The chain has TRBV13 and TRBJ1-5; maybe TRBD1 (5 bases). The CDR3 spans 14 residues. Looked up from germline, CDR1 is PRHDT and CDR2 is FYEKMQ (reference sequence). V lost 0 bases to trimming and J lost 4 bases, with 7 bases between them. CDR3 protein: CASSLGAGNQPQHF. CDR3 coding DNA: TGTGCCAGCAGCTTAGGGGCAGGGAATCAGCCCCAGCATTTT.

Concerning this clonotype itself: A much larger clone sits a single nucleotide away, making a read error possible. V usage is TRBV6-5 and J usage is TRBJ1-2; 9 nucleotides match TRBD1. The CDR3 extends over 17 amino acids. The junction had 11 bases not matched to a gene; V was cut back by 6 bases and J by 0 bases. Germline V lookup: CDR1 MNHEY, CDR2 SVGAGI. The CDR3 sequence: CASRTETGGEANYGYTF. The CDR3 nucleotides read TGTGCCAGCAGAACTGAGACAGGGGGAGAAGCTAACTATGGCTACACCTTC.

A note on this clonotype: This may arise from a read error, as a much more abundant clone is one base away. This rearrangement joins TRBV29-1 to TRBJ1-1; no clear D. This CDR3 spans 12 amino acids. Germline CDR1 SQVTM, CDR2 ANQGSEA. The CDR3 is CSVGRLNTQAFF. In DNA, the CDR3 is TGCAGCGTCGGACGGCTGAACACTCAAGCTTTCTTT. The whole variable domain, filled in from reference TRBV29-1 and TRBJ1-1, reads SAVISQKPSRDICQRGTSLTIQCQVDSQVTMMFWYRQQPGQSLTLIATANQGSEATYESGFVIDKFPISRPNLTFSTLTVSNMSPEDSSIYLCSVGRLNTQAFFGQGTRLTVV.

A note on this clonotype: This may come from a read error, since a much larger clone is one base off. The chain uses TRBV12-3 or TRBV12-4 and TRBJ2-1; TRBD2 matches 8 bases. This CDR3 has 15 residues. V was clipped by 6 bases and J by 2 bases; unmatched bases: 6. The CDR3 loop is CASRRAGEAYNEQFF. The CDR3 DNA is TGTGCCAGCAGAAGAGCGGGAGAGGCCTACAATGAGCAGTTCTTC.

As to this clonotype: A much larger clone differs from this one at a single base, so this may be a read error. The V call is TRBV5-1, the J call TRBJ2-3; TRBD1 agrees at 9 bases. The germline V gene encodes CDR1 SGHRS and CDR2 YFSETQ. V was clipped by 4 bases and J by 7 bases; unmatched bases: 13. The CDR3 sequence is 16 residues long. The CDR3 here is CASSPGTGINSNTQYF. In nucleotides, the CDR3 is TGCGCCAGCAGCCCAGGGACAGGGATCAATTCAAATACGCAGTATTTT. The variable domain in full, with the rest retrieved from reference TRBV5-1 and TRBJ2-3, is KAGVTQTPRYLIKTRGQQVTLSCSPISGHRSVSWYQQTPGQGLQFLFEYFSETQRNKGNFPGRFSGRQFSNSRSEMNVSTLELGDSALYLCASSPGTGINSNTQYFGPGTRLTVL.